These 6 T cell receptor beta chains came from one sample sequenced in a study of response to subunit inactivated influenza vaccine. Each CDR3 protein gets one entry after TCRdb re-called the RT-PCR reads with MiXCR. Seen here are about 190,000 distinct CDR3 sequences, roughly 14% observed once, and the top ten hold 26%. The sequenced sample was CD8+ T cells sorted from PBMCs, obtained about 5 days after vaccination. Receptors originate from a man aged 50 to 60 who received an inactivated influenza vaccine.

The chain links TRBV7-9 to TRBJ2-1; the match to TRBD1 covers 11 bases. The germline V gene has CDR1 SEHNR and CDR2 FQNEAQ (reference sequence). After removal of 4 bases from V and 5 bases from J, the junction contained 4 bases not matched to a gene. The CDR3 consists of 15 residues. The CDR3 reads CASSWLDRGHNEQFF. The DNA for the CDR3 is TGTGCCAGCAGCTGGCTGGACAGGGGGCACAATGAGCAGTTCTTC.

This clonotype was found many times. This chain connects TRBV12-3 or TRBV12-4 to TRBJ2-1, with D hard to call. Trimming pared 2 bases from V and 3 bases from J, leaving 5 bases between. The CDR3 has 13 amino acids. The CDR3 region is CASSLIFYNEQFF. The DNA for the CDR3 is TGTGCCAGCAGTTTAATCTTCTACAATGAGCAGTTCTTC.

The CDR3 spells CASSAYRGEETQYF. The CDR3 DNA reads as TGTGCCAGCAGCGCGTACAGGGGTGAAGAGACCCAGTACTTC. The chain uses TRBV2 and TRBJ2-5; 7 bases are shared with TRBD1. V was clipped by 6 bases and J by 3 bases; unmatched bases: 7. CDR3 length: 14 amino acids. Germline V gene sequence: CDR1 SNHLY, CDR2 FYNNEI.

The CDR3 nucleotides are TGTGCCAGCAGTGGGAACACGCACGGCAGTCATCGGGAGCAGTACTTC. Its protein is CASSGNTHGSHREQYF. The V gene is TRBV2, the J gene TRBJ2-7; D is uncertain. The CDR3 covers 16 residues. The ends were cut back, 4 bases at V and 7 bases at J, with 23 bases in the middle. The germline CDR1 and CDR2 sequences are SNHLY and FYNNEI.

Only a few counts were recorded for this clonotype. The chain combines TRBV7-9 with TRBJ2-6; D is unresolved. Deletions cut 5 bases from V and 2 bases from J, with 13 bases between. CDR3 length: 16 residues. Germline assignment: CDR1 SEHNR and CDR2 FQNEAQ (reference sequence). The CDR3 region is CASSPQYRPGANVLTF. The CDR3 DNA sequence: TGTGCCAGCAGCCCCCAATATCGGCCTGGGGCCAACGTCCTGACTTTC. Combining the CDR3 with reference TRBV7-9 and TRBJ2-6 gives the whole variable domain DTGVSQNPRHKITKRGQNVTFRCDPISEHNRLYWYRQTLGQGPEFLTYFQNEAQLEKSRLLSDRFSAERPKGSFSTLEIQRTEQGDSAMYLCASSPQYRPGANVLTFGAGSRLTVL.

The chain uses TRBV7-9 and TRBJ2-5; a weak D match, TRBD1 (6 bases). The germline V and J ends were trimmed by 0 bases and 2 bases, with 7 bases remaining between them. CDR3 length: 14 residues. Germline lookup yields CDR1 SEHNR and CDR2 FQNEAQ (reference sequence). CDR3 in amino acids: CASSLAGQQETQYF. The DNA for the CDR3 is TGTGCCAGCAGCTTAGCTGGACAGCAAGAGACCCAGTACTTC.